This T cell receptor beta chain was found in a study of identical twins. General study points: Fewer insertions characterized abundant cord blood beta clonotypes, whereas memory repertoires showed none.

Comments on this clonotype: What it binds is unknown.

This CDR3 has 14 amino acids. Germline V lookup: CDR1 MNHEY, CDR2 SVGEGT. Trimming removed 5 bases from V and 6 bases from J, with 13 bases in between. TCRdb processed the 5' RACE reads anew with MiXCR; each CDR3 protein has one entry. The profile covers some 500,000 distinct CDR3 sequences, with around a tenth appearing a single time and approximately 3% taken by the ten largest. These data were likewise used in another study, on yellow fever vaccine responses in identical twins. This second study notes: Twins' vaccine T cell response reportedly gave the appearance of partial convergence and partial personalization.

V usage is TRBV6-2 or TRBV6-3 and J usage is TRBJ2-2, with D unresolved. Material for sequencing was PBMCs. This sequence was found in a woman aged 18-35 years in good health. The CDR3 region has the DNA TGTGCCAGCAGTCCCGCCCTAGGGCCCGGGGAGCTGTTTTTT. Protein product: CASSPALGPGELFF.